This TCR beta chain was recorded in a study of cytomegalovirus exposure and HLA in healthy donors (dated by TCRdb to about 2017). Turning to the overall study: In an earlier analysis of 587 of the donors, about 260 Gb of sequence data and just under 120 million unique TCR beta sequences from roughly 200 million T cells were reported. In an earlier analysis of roughly 600 of the donors, high-throughput TCR beta sequencing was used to judge whether each TCR beta V gene segment behaved as functional or pseudogenic. An early release covering 550 to 650 HLA-typed donors comprised about 310 gigabases of sequencing data and about 90 million unique TCR sequences. Every discovery cohort repertoire had been produced on one sequencing platform. The T cell repertoires of around 730 subjects were profiled by immunosequencing and related to cytomegalovirus serostatus. To predict cytomegalovirus infection status, the study combined high-throughput TCR immunosequencing, statistical association of individual TCRs with disease status, and machine learning. A later analysis re-analyzed previously published TCR beta repertoires from roughly 630 donors and added high-resolution HLA genotyping to study TCR occurrence patterns. Besides the first cohort of roughly 660 subjects, a separate validation cohort made up of 120 different subjects was used. The later analysis used no new phenotypic data to find candidate immune exposures, relying instead on TCR beta sequences and their occurrence across donors. Typing coverage varied by locus: roughly 620-640 donors for A, B, C, DRB1 and DQB1; approximately 560 for DQA1; more than 600 for DPA1; approximately 450 for DPB1. The genetic ancestry cluster associated with self-reported Caucasian donors included roughly four fifths of the 398 genotyped donors. The study aimed to test whether signatures of past pathogen exposure could be identified by cataloging public T cell receptors. Among almost 400 genotyped donors of the cohort, an average of around 240,000 unique TCR beta nucleotide sequences were sequenced per donor, around 20% of them non-productive. In a later genetic analysis, genome-wide SNP genotypes for about 65% of the roughly 700 donors were used, and that subset was treated as a discovery cohort. Alongside the repertoire data, information on donor age, sex, ethnicity and CMV serostatus was compiled. Five DR-DQ haplotypes were treated as single units for association and clustering because of strong linkage in the cohort. Class I and class II HLA loci were covered by the typing at four-digit resolution. General study outcomes and caveats: A later analysis found that HLA-associated TCR beta chains were more clonally expanded and had lower generation probabilities than equally common non-associated chains. Correlated functional status among segregating V segments might reflect linkage disequilibrium, but an unknown experimental factor could not be ruled out. This cohort had only TCR beta chains sequenced, and the lack of alpha or paired-chain data limited which features could be detected. The study gave a list of under 200 TCR beta chains associated with cytomegalovirus. A cluster of highly shared sequence variants was judged likely to be a technical artifact of the sequencing pipeline. The earlier analysis of fewer than 750 of the donors excluded 15 to 20 rarely observed V segments, including chromosome 9 orphons, because counts were too low. Specific HLA alleles were associated with over 15,000 TCR beta sequences at a false discovery rate of 0.05 in a later analysis. According to a later analysis, most CMV-associated TCR beta chains appeared to be HLA-restricted, and the HLA associations seemed to be driven largely by CMV exposure. In vitro tests confirmed that a few of the cytomegalovirus-associated TCR beta chains recognize cytomegalovirus antigens. When HLA alleles, especially DR and DQ, strongly co-occurred, attributing TCR associations to individual alleles was difficult. In a later genetic analysis, fewer N-insertions in productive TCRs were reported among donors in an Asian-associated ancestry cluster than the 666-donor mean. An earlier analysis of around 500 of the donors showed that most TCR beta V segments appeared in productive rearrangements either about 87% or about 30% of the time, which broadly matched IMGT annotations. The only immune exposure information available for the cohort was CMV serostatus. In a later analysis, the rate of TCR association differed among HLA loci, with DRB1 alleles having the most associated TCRs and HLA-C alleles having the fewest. Some IMGT-functional V segments, including TRBV6-2 and TRBV6-3, could not be distinguished by the 87-base-pair reads and were therefore excluded. The classifier was reported to diagnose cytomegalovirus status with high specificity and sensitivity in both the original and validation cohorts. A later analysis reported that several top co-occurrence clusters appeared linked to parvovirus B19, influenza, CMV and Epstein-Barr virus. Because some donors lacked HLA typing at each locus, the association tests relied only on the typed subset. Most TCR sequences were observed very rarely across donors, whereas some public TCRs were present in many individuals. Sequencing depth was assumed to be roughly uniform across donors in the presence/absence analyses, though that assumption may not hold. The authors suggested that the approach could potentially be generalized to other disease states and immunological phenotypes. A further reported finding was that TCR beta sequences accurately predicted the HLA-A and HLA-B alleles for most subjects in the first cohort. V-gene and J-gene trimming of TCR beta chains was associated with a missense DCLRE1C variant in a later genetic analysis, and the association was replicated in an independent cohort.

Including cysteine and phenylalanine, the CDR3 has 18 amino acids. Only CDR3 DNA is held: 54 bases, read in frame from base 1. V lost 4 bases and J lost 1 base; the stretch between them is 20 bases long. As encoded in the germline V gene (reference sequence), CDR1 is MNHEY while CDR2 is SMNVEV. Libraries were built with the immunoSEQ multiplex PCR assay. The multiplex PCR relied on a mix of 60 forward primers for TCR Vbeta segments and 13 reverse primers for TCR Jbeta segments. A multiplex PCR assay on genomic DNA amplified the CDR3 region of rearranged TCR beta genes. The amplified TCR beta libraries were sequenced on the Illumina HiSeq System as 87-base-pair reads. On the study's bioinformatics: Across the 500 to 700 repertoires, a later analysis counted tens of millions of unique TCR beta chains, around 10 million of which were shared by at least two donors. To remove PCR and sequencing errors, raw reads were error-corrected and collapsed into unique sequences using a nearest-neighbor algorithm that merged closely related sequences. V, D and J gene segments were assigned by aligning CDR3 sequences to IMGT reference sequences. For a sequence to be retained, a match of at least six nucleotides to both a V gene segment and a J gene segment was required. A rearrangement was called productive if the CDR3 had no stop codons and remained in frame with V and J, and every other rearrangement was called non-productive. Following IMGT convention, CDR3 was defined as the stretch from the second conserved V-encoded cysteine up to the conserved J-encoded phenylalanine. In an earlier analysis of roughly 580 of the donors, sequences lacking an unambiguous match to a single V gene segment were excluded. An earlier analysis of approximately 590 of the donors classified V segments as functional when productive rearrangements were above 56.7% and as segregating when the standard deviation between donors was above 5%. A statistical classification framework was developed to diagnose cytomegalovirus status using the catalog of TCR beta chain sequences. In a later analysis, V and J genes were assigned by comparing TCR nucleotide sequences against IMGT/GENE-DB human TR gene sequences. Using the TCRdist pipeline, a later analysis assigned CDR3 sequences along with most-parsimonious VDJ recombination scenarios. In a later analysis, each TCR beta chain was defined by its CDR3 amino acid sequence together with its V-gene family, and reads lacking a unique V-gene family were excluded. In a later analysis, 550 to 650 highly shared, low-generation-probability nucleotide sequences were removed to address suspected cross-contamination and a sequencing artifact. In a later analysis, a clonal expansion index for each public chain was calculated from normalized within-repertoire ranks of inferred template counts. A later analysis computed generation probabilities with a VDJ recombination model fitted to out-of-frame rearrangements, and checked the results against IGoR. Hypergeometric tests were used in a later analysis to score TCR-TCR, TCR-HLA and TCR-CMV co-occurrence, with a repertoire-size bias correction applied to the TCR pairs. False discovery rates were estimated in a later analysis by permuting HLA or CMV assignments 20 times. In a later analysis, co-occurring TCRs were grouped using DBSCAN, with TCRdist sequence similarity added in when clustering inside HLA-allele-positive subsets. For co-occurrence clustering, repertoires with fewer than 30,000 or more than 120,000 public chains were excluded, along with a handful of repertoires with anomalous nucleotide sharing. TCRdb mirrors the immuneACCESS table, restricted to in-frame sequences. Some clones are absent from its copies; in checked studies, under half trace to an unresolved V gene, and the reason for the others is unknown. V and J calls and clone size are as listed in that table; D and trimming were resolved from the DNA. This sample is represented by 150,000 or so clones; 80% to 90% of them were singletons. Together, the top ten hold about 0.8% of the sample.

The cohort consisted of 666 healthy bone marrow donors. At the time of sampling, all cohort members were nominally healthy, though unrecorded immune exposures were likely present. The donor was CMV seronegative and was included in the group of a few hundred seronegative cohort members. Every donor gave a peripheral blood sample, and the peripheral blood mononuclear cells from that sample were used for TCR beta sequencing. The Qiagen DNeasy Blood Extraction Kit was used to extract genomic DNA from the blood cell samples. Note on this clone: Its antigen is currently not known. It has no much larger one-base neighbor in the sample; base qualities were not kept.

The clonotype comes from a woman between 18 and 29 years old in good health and CMV-seronegative. The chain couples TRBV27 to TRBJ1-5; TRBD1 might be the D gene, on 6 matching bases. The specimen was PBMCs. The DNA is as follows: TGTGCCAGCAGTTCCTCCTATTCTGGACAGATAAGCAATCAGCCCCAGCATTTT. Translated, it gives CASSSSYSGQISNQPQHF.